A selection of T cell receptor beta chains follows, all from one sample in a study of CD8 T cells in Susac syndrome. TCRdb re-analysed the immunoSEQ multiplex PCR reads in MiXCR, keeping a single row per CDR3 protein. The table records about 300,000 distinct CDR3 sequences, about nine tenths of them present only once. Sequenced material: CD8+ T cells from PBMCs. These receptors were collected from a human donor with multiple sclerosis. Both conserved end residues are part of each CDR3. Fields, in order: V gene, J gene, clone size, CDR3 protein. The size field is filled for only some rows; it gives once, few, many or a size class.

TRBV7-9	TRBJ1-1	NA	CATETGMNTEAFF
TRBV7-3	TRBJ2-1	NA	CASSSISGGPDNEQFF
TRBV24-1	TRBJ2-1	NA	CATRDSEGGNEQFF
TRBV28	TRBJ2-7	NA	CASRAGVAGMYEQYF
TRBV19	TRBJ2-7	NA	CATMLGYEQYF
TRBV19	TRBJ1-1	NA	CASSIHKNTEAFF
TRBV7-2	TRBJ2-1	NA	CASSLALAGGPYYNEQFF
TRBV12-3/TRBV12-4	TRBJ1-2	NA	CASTPREDPWYGYTF
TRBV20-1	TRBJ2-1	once	CSARDGSAYNEQFF
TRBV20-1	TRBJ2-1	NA	CSASRQNNEQFF
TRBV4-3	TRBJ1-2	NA	CASSLARDSTYGYTF
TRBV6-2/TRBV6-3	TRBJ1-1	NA	CASSYTQDSLNTEAFF
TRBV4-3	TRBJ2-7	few	CASSQSREISYEQYF
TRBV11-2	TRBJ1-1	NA	CASSPRQDGGTEAFF
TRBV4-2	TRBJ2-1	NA	CASSQSVTSGRDNEQFF
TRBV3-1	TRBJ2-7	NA	CASSQELAGDYEQYF
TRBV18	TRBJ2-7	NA	CASSPGPVRVYEQYF
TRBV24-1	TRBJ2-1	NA	CATSDPKGGPSGRSYNEQFF
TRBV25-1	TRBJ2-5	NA	CASARGQGTETQYF
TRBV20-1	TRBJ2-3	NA	CSASRAGEGDTQYF
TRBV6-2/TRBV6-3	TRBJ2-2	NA	CASSYPADNTGELFF
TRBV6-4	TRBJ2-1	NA	CASSEGQGANNEQFF
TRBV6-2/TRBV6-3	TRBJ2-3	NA	CASSRTATDTQYF
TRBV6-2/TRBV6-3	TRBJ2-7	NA	CASSYDASHYEQYF
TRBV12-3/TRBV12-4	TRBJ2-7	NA	CASSPAQGLLYEQYF
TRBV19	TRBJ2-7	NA	CASSIGGFNEQYF
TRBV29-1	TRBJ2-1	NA	CSVAGLAGYNEQFF
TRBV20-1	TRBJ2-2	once	CSARDRGLNTGELFF
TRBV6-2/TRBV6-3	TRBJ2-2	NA	CASSGLVSTGELFF
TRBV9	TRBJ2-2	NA	CASTGNGELFF
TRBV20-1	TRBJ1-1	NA	CSARGSSDSGTEAFF
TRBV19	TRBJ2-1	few	CASSVTSGSSYNEQFF
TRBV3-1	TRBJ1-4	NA	CASLDGLGRKLFF
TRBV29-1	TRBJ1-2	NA	CSVVGSYGYTF
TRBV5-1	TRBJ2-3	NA	CASSLTQTADTQYF
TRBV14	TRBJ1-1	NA	CASSPDTGTEAFF
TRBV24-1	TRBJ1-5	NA	CATSDTQGFSNQPQHF
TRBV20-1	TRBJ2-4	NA	CSAIPQGAPKNIQYF
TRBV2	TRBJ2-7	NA	CASTNAYEQYF
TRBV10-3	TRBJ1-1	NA	CAISEGRENTEAFF
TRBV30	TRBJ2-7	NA	CAWDRESYEQYF
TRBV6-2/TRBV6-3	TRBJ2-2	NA	CASSRVSGNTGELFF
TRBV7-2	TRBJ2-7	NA	CASSGYTQGRALYEQYF
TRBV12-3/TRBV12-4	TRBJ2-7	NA	CASSLVRWEQYF
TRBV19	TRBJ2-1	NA	CASGDRIYNEQFF